This T cell receptor beta chain was observed in a study of technical replicates of blood from several donors. Produced via immunoSEQ multiplex PCR; TCRdb's table is partial and in-frame only. The repertoire consists of tens of thousands of clones, with more than 95% occurring once and the leading ten covering about 0.19%. V lost 3 bases and J lost 9, with 15 bases in between. CDR3 length: 14 residues. Germline V lookup: CDR1 MGHRA, CDR2 YSYEKL. The sequenced material came from T cells isolated from PBMCs. The chain uses TRBV4-1 and TRBJ2-1; a possible D gene is TRBD2 (5 bases). The receptor comes from a human donor in good health. The CDR3 DNA sequence: TGCGCCAGCAGCCATGAGAGAAGAAGCGGTGAGCAGTTCTTC. Protein sequence: CASSHERRSGEQFF.